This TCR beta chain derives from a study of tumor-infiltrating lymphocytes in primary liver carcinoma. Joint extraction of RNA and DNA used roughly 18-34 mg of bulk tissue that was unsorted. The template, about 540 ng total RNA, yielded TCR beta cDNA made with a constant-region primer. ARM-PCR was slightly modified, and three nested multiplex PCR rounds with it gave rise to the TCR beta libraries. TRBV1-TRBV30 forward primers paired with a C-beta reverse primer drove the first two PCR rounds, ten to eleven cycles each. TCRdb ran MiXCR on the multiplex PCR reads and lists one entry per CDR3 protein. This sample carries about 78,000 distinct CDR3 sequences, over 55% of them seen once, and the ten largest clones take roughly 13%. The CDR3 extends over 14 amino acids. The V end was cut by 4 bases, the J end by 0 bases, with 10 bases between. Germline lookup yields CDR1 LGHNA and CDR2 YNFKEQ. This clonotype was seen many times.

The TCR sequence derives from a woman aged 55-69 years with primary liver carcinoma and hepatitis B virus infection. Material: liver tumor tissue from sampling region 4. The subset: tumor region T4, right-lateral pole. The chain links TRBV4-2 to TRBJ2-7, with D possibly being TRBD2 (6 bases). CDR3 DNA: TGTGCCAGCAGCCGATCTAGCGACTCCTACGAGCAGTACTTC. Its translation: CASSRSSDSYEQYF.